The source of this T cell receptor (beta chain) is a study of blood T cells in healthy people across ages. Together with a sample-barcoded 5' primer, a J-beta primer mix was included in a second PCR lasting roughly 6 to 12 cycles. TCRdb re-called the 5' RACE reads through MiXCR, storing one row per CDR3 protein. Here the sample spans 850,000 to 1,000,000 distinct CDR3 sequences, about 51% being singletons. Germline assignment: CDR1 SGHDN and CDR2 FVKESK. V lost 2 bases and J lost 6; bases outside the gene matches: 3. This CDR3 spans 15 amino acids. This TCR was sampled from a woman aged 55-75 years in good health. Sequencing was done on a sample of blood. V and J are TRBV14 and TRBJ2-1; 11 nucleotides agree with TRBD2. DNA for the CDR3: TGTGCCAGCAGCCAACTAGCGGGAGGACTCAATGAGCAGTTCTTC. Its protein product is CASSQLAGGLNEQFF.